The sequence of this T cell receptor beta chain was determined in a study of siplizumab effects on memory and regulatory T cells (dated by TCRdb to between 2018 and 2021). With respect to the entire study: The effect of the anti-CD2 antibody siplizumab on alloreactive T-cell subsets was examined in allogeneic mixed lymphocyte reactions constructed from human PBMCs. Results and caveats for the whole study, not just this receptor: Whether proliferating Tregs from siplizumab cultures actually had suppressive function was not functionally confirmed. Because sequences below about 10^-5 frequency were poorly captured, only a minor fraction of alloreactive clones could be mapped to unstimulated subsets. A naive or memory phenotype could not be assigned to roughly 80-97% of proliferating CD4+ or CD8+ clones. Siplizumab significantly reduced the cumulative frequency of alloreactive sequences traceable to unstimulated CD4+ memory T cells. Unstimulated naive T cells appeared more diverse than memory T cells, and naive cells seemed to contribute substantially to the alloresponse. In reactions with siplizumab, an average of 68.8% of mappable alloreactive CD4+ clones were Treg-derived, compared with 26.9% in control reactions.

In the case of this clone: What antigen it recognizes has not been identified. Per-base quality was not reported, and no clone a single base away is much larger than it.

V loses 1 base of germline sequence and J loses 7 bases, and the interval between the two ends is 11 bases. Reading the germline V gene gives CDR1 SGHNT and CDR2 YENEEA. There are 14 amino acids in the CDR3, from cysteine to phenylalanine inclusive. The retained sequence is limited to the CDR3, 42 bases, with the frame set at the first base. The library was built by means of the immunoSEQ multiplex PCR assay. Approximately 100,000 TCR templates per sample were assayed on the deep sequencing platform. Genomic DNA extracted from sorted T cells was the material used for TCRbeta CDR3 sequencing. Per the source publication's procedure: Clonal analysis of TCRbeta CDR3 data was done in the R programming language. Alloreactive CD4+ and CD8+ clones were identified by comparing unstimulated samples to CFSE-low samples taken after the reaction. Alloreactive CD4+ clones were assigned to regulatory or non-regulatory origin by matching sequences to sorted unstimulated Treg and non-Treg repertoires. Entries here come from immuneACCESS through TCRdb and include only in-frame sequences with V and J called. Some clones fail to appear in such tables; in the studies checked, an unresolved V gene covers under half of the shortfall, and the cause of the remainder is unknown. That table is the source of V, J and clone size, and D and trimming were worked out from the DNA. This sample gives roughly 60,000 clones in total; approximately 95% of them show up just once. Jointly, the top ten make up approximately 38% of the sample.

TCRbeta CDR3 sequencing was performed on sorted unstimulated T cells and on proliferating T cells recovered from mixed lymphocyte reactions. Fresh whole blood from more than 8 HLA-typed healthy donors was used as the source from which PBMCs were isolated. This TCR came from a human donor in good health. The chain is assembled from TRBV11-3 and TRBJ2-1; no confident D gene assignment can be made. Source material: CD8+ T cells sorted from blood. This receptor carries the CDR3 CASSLARAKNEQFF. The DNA is as follows: TGTGCCAGCAGCTTAGCTCGGGCGAAAAATGAGCAGTTCTTC. Beyond the CDR3, the reference TRBV11-3 and TRBJ2-1 genes provide the residues; the full variable domain reads: EAGVVQSPRYKIIEKKQPVAFWCNPISGHNTLYWYLQNLGQGPELLIRYENEEAVDDSQLPKDRFSAERLKGVDSTLKIQPAELGDSAVYLCASSLARAKNEQFFGPGTRLTVL.